These T cell receptor beta chains were read from a single sample in a study of OX40 agonist ivuxolimab in advanced cancers. Assay: immunoSEQ multiplex PCR; the TCRdb copy retains only in-frame clones and omits some. The sample has around 61,000 clones; 82% are singletons. The sequences come from CD4+ or CD8+ T cells sorted from blood, collected in a trial of the OX40 agonist ivuxolimab. The receptors here all came from an adult with an advanced solid tumor such as melanoma, head and neck, liver or kidney cancer. The CDR3 runs from the conserved cysteine through the conserved F or W. The order of the fields is CDR3 DNA, CDR3 protein, V gene, D gene, clone size, J gene. The D gene is left open where the match is weak. Part of the rows lack a size; the others show once, few, many or a class for expanded clones.

DNA: TGTGCCAGCAGCCCCGGGACAGGGGGTCGCTACACCTTC
CDR3: CASSPGTGGRYTF
V: TRBV6-6
D: TRBD1
size: -
J: TRBJ1-2

DNA: TGTGCCAGCAGCCTCCTAGCGGCCCTCACAGATACGCAGTATTTT
CDR3: CASSLLAALTDTQYF
V: TRBV14
D: TRBD2
size: -
J: TRBJ2-3

DNA: TGTGCCATCAGTGACATGGGGGTTGGCAATCAGCCCCAGCATTTT
CDR3: CAISDMGVGNQPQHF
V: TRBV10-3
D: -
size: -
J: TRBJ1-5

DNA: TGTGCCAGCGGCGGACGTACCAAAAACATTCAGTACTTC
CDR3: CASGGRTKNIQYF
V: TRBV6-6
D: -
size: -
J: TRBJ2-4

DNA: TGCGCCAGCAGCCCGAACGGACAGCAAGAGACCCAGTACTTC
CDR3: CASSPNGQQETQYF
V: TRBV5-1
D: -
size: -
J: TRBJ2-5

DNA: TGTGCCAGCAGTTCCCAGACCTACGAGCAGTACTTC
CDR3: CASSSQTYEQYF
V: TRBV28
D: -
size: -
J: TRBJ2-7

DNA: TGTGCCAGCAGCTTCTTAGCGGGAGGTGGTGAGACCCAGTACTTC
CDR3: CASSFLAGGGETQYF
V: TRBV14
D: TRBD2
size: -
J: TRBJ2-5

DNA: TGTGCCAGCTCACCAGGGGGGGGCCGGAACGCAGATACGCAGTATTTT
CDR3: CASSPGGGRNADTQYF
V: TRBV18
D: -
size: -
J: TRBJ2-3

DNA: TGTGCTAGCAGCTTAGGCACAGGGAGCACAGATACGCAGTATTTT
CDR3: CASSLGTGSTDTQYF
V: TRBV7-7
D: -
size: -
J: TRBJ2-3

DNA: TGTGCCTGGAGTCACTCCGTGGGGTGGACTAGGACTGAGGAGCAGTACTTC
CDR3: CAWSHSVGWTRTEEQYF
V: TRBV30
D: TRBD2
size: -
J: TRBJ2-7

DNA: TGTGCCAGCAGTCCCGGTCGGAACACTGAAGCTTTCTTT
CDR3: CASSPGRNTEAFF
V: TRBV27
D: -
size: -
J: TRBJ1-1

DNA: TGTGCCTGGAGTGTCCCTTTGGGGGAAAAACTGTTTTTT
CDR3: CAWSVPLGEKLFF
V: TRBV30
D: -
size: -
J: TRBJ1-4

DNA: TGTGCCTGGAACTCGGACAGGGGGCAGCCCCAGCATTTT
CDR3: CAWNSDRGQPQHF
V: TRBV30
D: TRBD1
size: -
J: TRBJ1-5

DNA: TGTGCCAGCAGCCAGGGACAGGACTATGGCTACACCTTC
CDR3: CASSQGQDYGYTF
V: TRBV4-2
D: TRBD1
size: -
J: TRBJ1-2

DNA: TGCAGCTTCTACCCGGGACTAGCGGGAGTGTTAGAGACCCAGTACTTC
CDR3: CSFYPGLAGVLETQYF
V: TRBV29-1
D: TRBD2
size: once
J: TRBJ2-5

DNA: TGCAGCGTTGTGGTGAACGCTGAAGCTTTCTTT
CDR3: CSVVVNAEAFF
V: TRBV29-1
D: -
size: -
J: TRBJ1-1

DNA: TGTGCCAGCAGCTTGGAGACGGGCACAGATACGCAGTATTTT
CDR3: CASSLETGTDTQYF
V: TRBV5-4
D: -
size: -
J: TRBJ2-3

DNA: TGTGCCAGCAGCCCGCCCCCCACAAACACTGAAGCTTTCTTT
CDR3: CASSPPPTNTEAFF
V: TRBV13
D: -
size: medium-sized
J: TRBJ1-1

DNA: TGTGCTTCCAACCCCGGGACAGGGTATGGCTACACCTTC
CDR3: CASNPGTGYGYTF
V: TRBV30
D: TRBD1
size: once
J: TRBJ1-2

DNA: TGCGCCAGCAGCTTGGGAACACTCTACGAGCAGTACTTC
CDR3: CASSLGTLYEQYF
V: TRBV5-1
D: -
size: -
J: TRBJ2-7

DNA: TGTGCCAGTAGGGTAGCGGGAGGAGATAGCAATGAGCAGTTCTTC
CDR3: CASRVAGGDSNEQFF
V: TRBV19
D: TRBD2
size: -
J: TRBJ2-1

DNA: TGCGCCAGCAGCTCCCCACATAGCGGGAAGGTCGGAGAGACCCAGTACTTC
CDR3: CASSSPHSGKVGETQYF
V: TRBV5-1
D: TRBD2
size: few
J: TRBJ2-5

DNA: TGTGCCAGCAGCGGACTAGCGGGCTACACCGGGGAGCTGTTTTTT
CDR3: CASSGLAGYTGELFF
V: TRBV9
D: TRBD2
size: -
J: TRBJ2-2

DNA: TGTGCCAGCAGTGAAGCGCGAACAGGGGGTCAGCCCCAGCATTTT
CDR3: CASSEARTGGQPQHF
V: TRBV2
D: TRBD1
size: -
J: TRBJ1-5

DNA: TGTGCCTGGACCCCCGGACTAGCGGGAGTGCGGACCCAGTACTTC
CDR3: CAWTPGLAGVRTQYF
V: TRBV30
D: TRBD2
size: -
J: TRBJ2-5

DNA: TGTGCCAGCACACTGACAGTGAACACCGGGGAGCTGTTTTTT
CDR3: CASTLTVNTGELFF
V: TRBV2
D: -
size: -
J: TRBJ2-2

DNA: TGCGCCAGTAGCCGCGAAGGGAGGTCTGGAAACACCATATATTTT
CDR3: CASSREGRSGNTIYF
V: TRBV4-1
D: -
size: -
J: TRBJ1-3

DNA: TGTGCCAGCAGGTCTCGGAGGAGCTCCTACGAGCAGTACTTC
CDR3: CASRSRRSSYEQYF
V: TRBV5-8
D: -
size: -
J: TRBJ2-7

DNA: TGTGCCAGCAGTGAGACTAGCGGGATTTTTGGGGAGACCCAGTACTTC
CDR3: CASSETSGIFGETQYF
V: TRBV21-1
D: -
size: -
J: TRBJ2-5

DNA: TGTGCCAGCAGCTTAGCGGGACAGGCCAAAAACATTCAGTACTTC
CDR3: CASSLAGQAKNIQYF
V: TRBV7-9
D: TRBD1
size: -
J: TRBJ2-4

DNA: TGTGCCAGTAGTATGACAGGGGTGGCTGGCTACACCTTC
CDR3: CASSMTGVAGYTF
V: TRBV19
D: TRBD1
size: -
J: TRBJ1-2

DNA: TGTGCCAGCAGCTTCGGGACAGGGGGAGGCACCGGGGAGCTGTTTTTT
CDR3: CASSFGTGGGTGELFF
V: TRBV11-3
D: TRBD1
size: -
J: TRBJ2-2

DNA: TGTGCCAGCAGCGTCAGCGGGAGAGGAACCGGGGAGCTGTTTTTT
CDR3: CASSVSGRGTGELFF
V: TRBV9
D: TRBD2
size: -
J: TRBJ2-2

DNA: TGTGCCAGCGCTACCGACAGGGCGGGTACTGAAGCTTTCTTT
CDR3: CASATDRAGTEAFF
V: TRBV2
D: TRBD1
size: -
J: TRBJ1-1

DNA: TGCGCCAGCAGCTTTCTACAGGGGGGCGAGACCCAGTACTTC
CDR3: CASSFLQGGETQYF
V: TRBV5-1
D: TRBD1
size: -
J: TRBJ2-5

DNA: TGTGCCAGCAGCGGGGCAGGGAACACCGGGGAGCTGTTTTTT
CDR3: CASSGAGNTGELFF
V: TRBV9
D: -
size: -
J: TRBJ2-2

DNA: TGTGCCAGCGGTAACTCCGAGGGGGGACAAGAGACCCAGTACTTC
CDR3: CASGNSEGGQETQYF
V: TRBV7-2
D: -
size: -
J: TRBJ2-5

DNA: TGTGCCTGTGGACAGGGGGCGACTGCTGGAAACACCATATATTTT
CDR3: CACGQGATAGNTIYF
V: TRBV30
D: TRBD1
size: -
J: TRBJ1-3

DNA: TGTGCCACCAGCAGCTTTCTTAGGACTAGCGGCACCGGGGAGCTGTTTTTT
CDR3: CATSSFLRTSGTGELFF
V: TRBV15
D: TRBD2
size: -
J: TRBJ2-2

DNA: TGTGCCAGCAGGTCGGCTCAGGGTTCCTACGAGCAGTACTTC
CDR3: CASRSAQGSYEQYF
V: TRBV5-4
D: -
size: few
J: TRBJ2-7

DNA: TGTGCCAGCAAGAGCGACCGGTTCTTTTCCCAAGAGACCCAGTACTTC
CDR3: CASKSDRFFSQETQYF
V: TRBV27
D: -
size: -
J: TRBJ2-5

DNA: TGTGCCAGCAGCCTGGGAGGGAGGGCCAATGAGCAGTTCTTC
CDR3: CASSLGGRANEQFF
V: TRBV7-2
D: TRBD2
size: -
J: TRBJ2-1

DNA: TGTGCCTGGAGTGTAGACAATCAGCCCCAGCATTTT
CDR3: CAWSVDNQPQHF
V: TRBV30
D: -
size: -
J: TRBJ1-5

DNA: TGTGCCTGGAGTCGGGGACGACCCCTATACGAGCAGTACTTC
CDR3: CAWSRGRPLYEQYF
V: TRBV30
D: -
size: -
J: TRBJ2-7

DNA: TGTGCCAGCAGATCCGGGACAGGGGCCTATTTTGACTATGGCTACACCTTC
CDR3: CASRSGTGAYFDYGYTF
V: TRBV7-9
D: TRBD1
size: -
J: TRBJ1-2

DNA: TGTGCCAGCTCACCTACCTTAGATACGCAGTATTTT
CDR3: CASSPTLDTQYF
V: TRBV18
D: -
size: -
J: TRBJ2-3

DNA: TGTGCCAGCAGAAGTAGCGCGGGGTACAATGAGCAGTTCTTC
CDR3: CASRSSAGYNEQFF
V: TRBV6-1
D: -
size: -
J: TRBJ2-1

DNA: TGTGCCAGCAGTTTATTGGCAGGGGGTATTTATGGCTACACCTTC
CDR3: CASSLLAGGIYGYTF
V: TRBV27
D: TRBD1
size: once
J: TRBJ1-2

DNA: TGTGCCAGCAGGTTCGAGGCTCGGGCAGGGTATGGCTACACCTTC
CDR3: CASRFEARAGYGYTF
V: TRBV28
D: -
size: -
J: TRBJ1-2

DNA: TGTGCCAGCAGCCCCTTCGGGCAGTCATATGGCTACACCTTC
CDR3: CASSPFGQSYGYTF
V: TRBV5-6
D: -
size: -
J: TRBJ1-2

DNA: TGTGCCAGCAGTGTTGGGGGGGACACCATATATTTT
CDR3: CASSVGGDTIYF
V: TRBV2
D: -
size: once
J: TRBJ1-3

DNA: TGTGCCTACCAAACTAGCGGGATTAAAAATGAGCAGTTCTTC
CDR3: CAYQTSGIKNEQFF
V: TRBV30
D: TRBD2
size: once
J: TRBJ2-1

DNA: TGTGCCAGCAGCAAGGGACAGGGGGCCCCTGTGGGGCAGTACTTC
CDR3: CASSKGQGAPVGQYF
V: TRBV5-4
D: TRBD1
size: -
J: TRBJ2-7

DNA: TGTGCCATCAGTGAGTCTCAGGGCCACGAGCAGTACTTC
CDR3: CAISESQGHEQYF
V: TRBV10-3
D: -
size: -
J: TRBJ2-7

DNA: TGTGCCAGTAGTCTGGCGACAGGGTTCAATCAGCCCCAGCATTTT
CDR3: CASSLATGFNQPQHF
V: TRBV19
D: TRBD1
size: -
J: TRBJ1-5

DNA: TGTGCCATCAGTGAGTCCGACAGGGGCACCGGGGAGCTGTTTTTT
CDR3: CAISESDRGTGELFF
V: TRBV10-3
D: TRBD1
size: -
J: TRBJ2-2

DNA: TGCGCCAGCAGTGAGGGGGAAGGGGTGCAATGCCAACTAGCCAAAAACATTCAGTACTTC
CDR3: CASSEGEGVQCQLAKNIQYF
V: TRBV10-1
D: -
size: few
J: TRBJ2-4

DNA: TGTGCCAGCAGCCTCGGGACTAGCCGCGATGAGCAGTTCTTC
CDR3: CASSLGTSRDEQFF
V: TRBV6-5
D: TRBD2
size: -
J: TRBJ2-1

DNA: TGTGCCAGCAGCTTTGCTAGCGGGAGGGTGGACACCGGGGAGCTGTTTTTT
CDR3: CASSFASGRVDTGELFF
V: TRBV5-4
D: TRBD2
size: -
J: TRBJ2-2

DNA: TGTGCCAGCAGTTACCCGGGGGTTAAGGGCTACACCTTC
CDR3: CASSYPGVKGYTF
V: TRBV6-5
D: -
size: -
J: TRBJ1-2